Sequencing of this TCR beta chain was carried out in a study of T cell responses to AZD1222 COVID-19 vaccine. About the study: Second-dose schedules of about 4 or about 12 weeks were combined. Study-level points and caveats: There were vaccine-associated CD4 TCRs across spike, dominant at 160-218 and 743-854. The donor group comprised mostly white British people and more females; the analysis possibly underestimated clonal diversity. Baseline seropositives among AZD1222 recipients totaled only 6 or 7.

Data came from immunoSEQ multiplex PCR; TCRdb stores just in-frame clones and leaves some out. Of roughly 130,000 clones listed, around 94% are singletons. V was pared by 3 bases and J by 5 bases, with 7 bases between. The CDR3 has 12 residues. Turning to this clone: Antigen unknown. The same CDR3 also results from other DNA sequences found in this sample.

The receptor was derived from an adult in good health. Sequenced material: peripheral blood, taken on day 0 of AZD1222 vaccination. The V call is TRBV12-3 or TRBV12-4, the J call TRBJ2-5; D unresolved. CDR3 amino acids: CASSLVRETQYF. In nucleotides, the CDR3 is TGTGCCAGCAGTTTGGTTCGGGAGACCCAGTACTTC.